This TCR beta chain came from a study of blood T cell repertoires in COVID-19. Whole-study context: Specimens from acute and convalescent COVID-19 originated in the United States, Italy and Spain. PBMCs, B-cell-depleted T cells, or T cells provided the cDNA or gDNA that made up the material.

In the authors' methods: Reference gene primer amplification in the assay estimated nucleated cell counts. Method: immunoSEQ multiplex PCR; TCRdb's copy keeps in-frame clones and lacks some. The DNA gave D and trimming, while V, J and clone size come from that table. The table records 300,000 to 400,000 clones, 70% to 90% of them present only once. This TCR was recovered from a woman aged 45-60 years with active or convalescent COVID-19. The sequenced material came from peripheral blood.

The CDR3 here is CASSGQDTFGYEQYF. For the CDR3, the DNA is TGTGCCAGCAGCGGACAGGACACATTCGGATACGAGCAGTACTTC. The rearrangement joins TRBV28 to TRBJ2-7, with 7 bases matching TRBD1. The CDR3 sequence is 15 residues long. Unmatched junction bases numbered 12, after V lost 6 bases and J lost 4 bases. From germline, CDR1 is MDHEN and CDR2 SYDVKM.